What follows describes a single T cell receptor beta chain. Its antigen is unidentified. Produced via immunoSEQ multiplex PCR; TCRdb's table is partial and in-frame only. The repertoire has some 94,000 clones, roughly nine tenths of them found once; the top ten carry about 12%. The sample is drawn from a study of T cell responses to AZD1222 COVID-19 vaccine. Study findings and constraints: Of spike-specific TCRs, nearly half reportedly target regions left unmutated in variants.

Germline CDR1 DFQATT, CDR2 SNEGSKA (reference sequence). Deletions cut 4 bases from V and 7 bases from J, with 8 bases between. This CDR3 has 11 amino acids. The sample here was peripheral blood, taken on day 0 of AZD1222 vaccination. The TCR sequence derives from an adult in good health. The chain has TRBV20-1 and TRBJ2-1, with a tentative D call TRBD2 (6 bases). The CDR3 DNA reads as TGCAGTGCTATTGGGGGGAATGAGCAGTTCTTC. Translated: CSAIGGNEQFF.